These 4 T cell receptor beta chains were sequenced from one sample in a study of beta chain features in type 1 diabetes. Overall study results and limits: Shorter TCRB CDR3s, moderately but significantly so, marked every one of the four CD4+ subsets in Type 1 diabetes patients.

These receptors lack a known antigen. The whole isolated RNA underwent reverse transcription, so sequencing captured expressed TCRB transcripts. Produced via immunoSEQ multiplex PCR; TCRdb's table is partial and in-frame only. The sample carries under 850,000 clones, about an eighth recorded once. Sequenced sample: naive CD4+ T cells from blood. The receptors shown here come from a man aged 18 to 30 with type 1 diabetes.

There are a few counts of this clone. The V gene is TRBV5-6, the J gene TRBJ2-1, with 8 bases identical to TRBD2. Germline V CDR1 and CDR2: SGHDT, YYEEEE. This CDR3 spans 15 amino acids. V was clipped by 2 bases and J by 4 bases; unmatched bases: 5. CDR3 sequence reads: CASSFRGGTYNEQFF. CDR3 coding DNA: TGTGCCAGCAGCTTCCGCGGGGGGACGTACAATGAGCAGTTCTTC.

V and J are TRBV25-1 and TRBJ1-1; D is unresolved. V was cut by 2 bases and J by 8 bases, with 9 bases left in between. CDR3 length: 12 residues. Germline-derived CDR1 and CDR2 are MGHDK and SYGVNS. CDR3 amino acids: CASSERQEEAFF. In DNA, the CDR3 is TGTGCCAGCAGTGAACGTCAGGAGGAAGCTTTCTTT.

The J gene is TRBJ1-2, the V gene TRBV6-5; possible D gene TRBD1, 5 bases. The CDR3 runs to 14 residues. Per the germline V gene, CDR1 is MNHEY and CDR2 is SVGAGI. V lost 4 bases and J 6 bases, leaving 15 bases between the germline ends. This CDR3 reads CASSSSTGKNGYTF. The DNA for the CDR3 is TGTGCCAGCAGTTCAAGTACAGGAAAGAATGGCTACACCTTC.

This clone has just a few counts. The chain employs TRBV10-3 and TRBJ1-2; D remains unclear. The CDR3 spans 13 residues. The germline V gene encodes CDR1 ENHRY and CDR2 SYGVKD. The V end lost 10 bases, the J end lost 8 bases, and 20 bases lay between the germline ends. The CDR3 sequence: CATPHDGPRGYTF. The CDR3 DNA is TGTGCCACCCCACACGACGGCCCCCGGGGCTACACCTTC.